Following are 22 T cell receptor beta chains from one sample sequenced in a study of blood T cells in healthy people across ages. For the second PCR, which ran for about 7 to 11 cycles, a sample-barcoded 5' primer and a J-beta primer mix were used. One entry per CDR3 protein results from TCRdb running MiXCR on the 5' RACE reads. Of more than 900,000 distinct CDR3 sequences in the sample, 29% are singletons; the top ten hold around 9.6%. This same sample was also taken into another study, of T cells of mothers and their children.

The sample comprised blood. These receptors were taken from a woman aged 40-49 years in good health.

This clonotype occurred a few times. The chain employs TRBV7-2 and TRBJ1-4; D gene uncertain. The CDR3 covers 12 residues. The V gene lost 2 bases and the J gene lost 5 bases, with 3 bases spanning the gap. The V gene's germline CDR1 is SGHTA and CDR2 FQGNSA. Here the CDR3 reads CASSLPNEKLFF. CDR3 nucleotides: TGTGCCAGCAGCTTACCAAATGAAAAACTGTTTTTT. Full variable domain (outside the CDR3, taken from reference TRBV7-2 and TRBJ1-4): GAGVSQSPSNKVTEKGKDVELRCDPISGHTALYWYRQSLGQGLEFLIYFQGNSAPDKSGLPSDRFSAERTGGSVSTLTIQRTQQEDSAVYLCASSLPNEKLFFGSGTQLSVL.

The chain links TRBV28 to TRBJ1-2, with unresolved D. Between the trimmed V and J ends, which lost 7 bases and 3 bases, there was a span of 12 bases. Germline-derived CDR1 and CDR2 are MDHEN and SYDVKM. The CDR3 length is 13 residues. CDR3 region: CASNSQTYYGYTF. The CDR3 nucleotides are TGTGCCAGCAATTCACAGACTTACTATGGCTACACCTTC.

The chain has TRBV2 and TRBJ1-2; TRBD1 matches 10 bases. Losses at the gene ends were 7 bases for V and 4 bases for J; bases not matched to a gene: 3. Germline CDR1 reads SNHLY; CDR2 reads FYNNEI. The CDR3 sequence is 13 residues long. Written as DNA, the CDR3 is TGTGCCAGCATCGGGACAGGGGTCTATGGCTACACCTTC. The encoded protein is CASIGTGVYGYTF.

This clonotype was recorded many times. The rearrangement joins TRBV7-8 to TRBJ1-5, with a possible D match to TRBD1 (6 bases). The germline gives CDR1 SGHVS, CDR2 FQNEAQ. This CDR3 comprises 17 residues. The V and J ends lost 1 base and 7 bases respectively, with 20 bases between them. DNA for the CDR3: TGTGCCAGCAGCTTAGGGTCCGAACCAAGGACAGAGCAGCCCCAGCATTTT. This translates into CASSLGSEPRTEQPQHF.

This clonotype was seen repeatedly, ten times or more. The chain couples TRBV5-5 to TRBJ2-7; a possible D gene is TRBD2 (5 bases). The germline V gene has CDR1 SGHKS and CDR2 YYEKEE (reference sequence). This CDR3 is 16 amino acids long. The V and J ends lost 0 bases and 2 bases respectively, with 15 bases between them. CDR3 sequence: CASSLGFRGLTYEQYF. CDR3 in DNA: TGTGCCAGCAGCTTGGGATTCCGGGGATTAACCTACGAGCAGTACTTC.

The genes are TRBV14 and TRBJ2-3; D is unclear. The CDR3 loop spans 17 amino acids. Germline CDR1 and CDR2: SGHDN and FVKESK. V lost 1 base and J lost 4, with 18 bases in between. CDR3 in amino acids: CASSQGYPLSHPDTQYF. The CDR3 region has the DNA TGTGCCAGCAGCCAAGGGTACCCGTTGAGTCATCCAGATACGCAGTATTTT.

Regarding this clonotype: This could be a read error, since a much larger clone is one nucleotide away. This sequence joins TRBV4-3 and TRBJ2-1; 10 positions agree with TRBD2. Germline values: CDR1 LGHNA, CDR2 YSLEER. This CDR3 region has 17 residues. CDR3 nucleotides: TGCGCCGGCAGCCAAGGGGTAGCGGGGGGTTCCTACAATGAGCAGTTCTTC. Its translation is CAGSQGVAGGSYNEQFF.

For this clonotype: A much larger clone differs from this one at a single base, so this may be a read error. The final CDR3 position lacks the conserved phenylalanine or tryptophan, pointing to a likely read error. The rearrangement links TRBV7-9 to TRBJ2-4, with D perhaps matching TRBD1 (5 bases). The J call could be wrong; TRBJ2-7 is a better fit for the DNA end. Germline V gene data show CDR1 as SEHNR and CDR2 as FQNEAQ (reference sequence). The CDR3 length is 14 residues. CDR3 bases: TGTGCCAGCAGCTTAGCCCACAGGTTCTACGAGCAGTACTGC. As protein: CASSLAHRFYEQYC.

To note about this clonotype: This may be a read error, as it is one base from a much larger clone. This chain joins TRBV10-3 and TRBJ2-5, with D unresolved. CDR1 and CDR2 (germline): ENHRY, SYGVKD. The CDR3 is 15 amino acids. CDR3 nucleotide sequence: TGTGTCATCAGTGAGTCGATGGGTGGGCAAGAGACCCAGTACTTC. It translates to CVISESMGGQETQYF.

This clonotype was counted a few times. The CDR3 DNA is TGTGCCAGCAGCCCCGACATCCAAAGCAATCAGCCCCAGCATTTT. Encoded protein: CASSPDIQSNQPQHF. The chain combines TRBV7-6 with TRBJ1-5; no definite D call. Germline values: CDR1 SGHVS, CDR2 FNYEAQ. Trimming left V 5 bases short and J 1 base short, with 12 bases between. This CDR3 is built from 15 residues.

The V gene is TRBV3-1, the J gene TRBJ2-1; 9 positions agree with TRBD2. The V segment lost 0 bases and the J segment 2 bases; nucleotides outside the gene matches: 5. Germline CDR1 and CDR2: LGHDT and YNNKEL (reference sequence). The CDR3 totals 17 residues. DNA for the CDR3: TGTGCCAGCAGCCAAGAAGGCGGCGGGGGGGCCTACAATGAGCAGTTCTTC. This encodes CASSQEGGGGAYNEQFF.

This chain links TRBV27 with TRBJ1-6; 10 bases align to TRBD1. The germline gives CDR1 MNHEY, CDR2 SMNVEV (reference sequence). The CDR3 spans 16 residues. V was clipped by 6 bases and J by 5 bases; unmatched bases: 7. The CDR3: CASRLTGGYNNSPLHF. CDR3 nucleotides: TGTGCCAGCAGATTGACAGGGGGCTACAATAATTCACCCCTCCACTTT.

With respect to this clonotype: Just one base apart from a much larger clone, this may be a read error. The chain is built from TRBV12-3 or TRBV12-4 and TRBJ2-3; 8 nucleotides match TRBD2. There are 15 residues in the CDR3. CDR3 sequence reads: CAGSKRGRMADTQYF. In DNA form, the CDR3 reads TGTGCCGGCAGCAAGCGGGGGAGGATGGCAGATACGCAGTATTTT.

This clonotype was observed at least ten times. The genes are TRBV11-3 and TRBJ2-5; 7 bases are shared with TRBD2. The germline CDR1 and CDR2 sequences are SGHNT and YENEEA. CDR3 length equals 14 residues. V was pared by 4 bases and J by 5 bases, with 7 bases of the junction left unmatched. The CDR3, as DNA: TGTGCCAGCAGCTCGGGGACCGGGGGGGAGACCCAGTACTTC. This translates into CASSSGTGGETQYF. Looking up the rest from reference TRBV11-3 and TRBJ2-5 gives the full variable domain: EAGVVQSPRYKIIEKKQPVAFWCNPISGHNTLYWYLQNLGQGPELLIRYENEEAVDDSQLPKDRFSAERLKGVDSTLKIQPAELGDSAVYLCASSSGTGGETQYFGPGTRLLVL.

Here the CDR3 DNA reads TGTGCCAGTAGTCCATCGTTGGTAGCGGGGCGAGGACGGCCCTACGAGCAGTACTTC. Its protein is CASSPSLVAGRGRPYEQYF. V usage is TRBV19 and J usage is TRBJ2-7, with 8 bases that match TRBD2. The junction had 20 bases not matched to a gene; V was cut back by 5 bases and J by 2 bases. Germline V gene lookup returns CDR1 LNHDA and CDR2 SQIVND (reference sequence). The CDR3 loop spans 19 amino acids.

The CDR3 is CSARQGGRAFF. DNA for the CDR3: TGCAGCGCCCGACAGGGGGGGAGAGCTTTCTTT. The J gene is TRBJ1-1, the V gene TRBV29-1; 9 nucleotides line up with TRBD1. This CDR3 spans 11 amino acids. V shed 7 bases, J shed 10 bases, and the junction held 7 bases outside the gene matches. Germline values: CDR1 SQVTM, CDR2 ANQGSEA.

The chain joins TRBV7-8 to TRBJ1-1, with 9 bases lining up with TRBD1. With 4 bases clipped from V and 1 base from J, the junction kept 10 bases outside the gene matches. Germline-derived CDR1 and CDR2 are SGHVS and FQNEAQ. The CDR3 runs 17 residues. The CDR3 sequence: CASSSRGTGLENTEAFF. As DNA, the CDR3 is TGTGCCAGCAGCTCGAGAGGGACAGGGTTAGAGAACACTGAAGCTTTCTTT. The full variable domain, its missing parts supplied by reference TRBV7-8 and TRBJ1-1, is GAGVSQSPRYKVAKRGQDVALRCDPISGHVSLFWYQQALGQGPEFLTYFQNEAQLDKSGLPSDRFFAERPEGSVSTLKIQRTQQEDSAVYLCASSSRGTGLENTEAFFGQGTRLTVV.

The chain couples TRBV12-3 or TRBV12-4 to TRBJ2-2, with a tentative D call TRBD2 (5 bases). Trimming removed 3 bases at V and 6 bases at J, with 8 bases between. The CDR3 is 13 amino acids. Here the CDR3 DNA reads TGTGCCAGCAGTTTCGGGGAAGCCGGGGAGCTGTTTTTT. This codes for CASSFGEAGELFF.

This clonotype was counted a few times. This chain joins TRBV7-2 and TRBJ2-5; D could derive from TRBD1 or TRBD2 (6 bases each). Germline-derived CDR1 and CDR2 are SGHTA and FQGNSA. This CDR3 region has 14 residues. The germline V and J ends were trimmed by 2 bases and 3 bases, with 10 bases remaining between them. CDR3 amino acids: CASSLSGAKETQYF. The CDR3 nucleotides read TGTGCCAGCAGCTTATCGGGGGCTAAAGAGACCCAGTACTTC.

This sequence joins TRBV10-3 and TRBJ2-7; either TRBD1 or TRBD2 may supply D (5 bases each). The CDR3 is 15 amino acids. Germline CDR1 ENHRY, CDR2 SYGVKD. Trimming pared 10 bases from V and 5 bases from J, leaving 24 bases between. The CDR3 loop reads CATTQEDSGDHEQYF. The CDR3 DNA reads TGTGCCACCACACAGGAGGACTCAGGAGACCACGAGCAGTACTTC.

The J gene is TRBJ2-3, the V gene TRBV7-2; 8 bases are shared with TRBD2. CDR1 and CDR2 (germline): SGHTA, FQGNSA. Trimming removed 5 bases from V and 2 bases from J; junction bases left unmatched: 15. The CDR3 has 18 residues. Here the CDR3 reads CASSLWGTGLGHTDTQYF. CDR3 nucleotide sequence: TGTGCCAGCAGCCTTTGGGGGACGGGACTAGGACACACAGATACGCAGTATTTT.

This clonotype came up many times. The chain combines TRBV28 with TRBJ2-3; D assignment may be TRBD1 or TRBD2 (6 bases each). V was trimmed by 10 bases and J by 6 bases, leaving 23 bases between them. Germline CDR1 MDHEN, CDR2 SYDVKM. CDR3 length: 15 amino acids. Here the CDR3 reads CATRGQDHFGDTQYF. In DNA, the CDR3 is TGTGCCACCCGGGGGCAGGATCATTTTGGGGATACGCAGTATTTT.